Listed below are T cell receptor beta chains from one sample, sequenced in a study of PD-L1 blockade in urothelial cancer. TCRdb's copy holds only in-frame clones and misses some; the assay was immunoSEQ multiplex PCR. The sample holds under 40,000 clones; 75% to 85% are singletons and the top ten take about 30%. The specimen comprised PBMCs, sampled around atezolizumab (anti-PD-L1) treatment. All receptors come from a man in his 60s with urothelial cancer. CDR3s include the opening cysteine and the closing phenylalanine or tryptophan. D genes are given only for firm matches. Clone size is shown for a subset of rows, as once, few, many or a class of expanded clone.

d_call | j_call | v_call | clone_size | cdr3_nt | cdr3_aa
TRBD2 | TRBJ2-3 | TRBV27 | NA | TGTGCCAGCAATCAGATAGCGGGGGCCCCAGATACGCAGTATTTT | CASNQIAGAPDTQYF
TRBD1 | TRBJ2-3 | TRBV9 | NA | TGTGCCAGCAGCGCCCTCGGGACAGTTACAGATACGCAGTATTTT | CASSALGTVTDTQYF
TRBD2 | TRBJ2-1 | TRBV5-1 | NA | TGCGCCAGCAGCTTGGAGGGCGGGAGCGGTAATGAGCAGTTCTTC | CASSLEGGSGNEQFF
NA | TRBJ2-7 | TRBV6-6 | NA | TGTGCCAGCACCCTGGAGAGTGGATACGAGCAGTACTTC | CASTLESGYEQYF
TRBD1 | TRBJ2-1 | TRBV12-5 | NA | TGTGCTAGTGGTTTGTGGACAGGGGGCTTCAATGAGCAGTTCTTC | CASGLWTGGFNEQFF
TRBD2 | TRBJ2-1 | TRBV28 | NA | TGTGCCAGCAGTGCATCTAGCGGGAAGTCCTACAATGAGCAGTTCTTC | CASSASSGKSYNEQFF
NA | TRBJ1-5 | TRBV10-3 | few | TGTGCCATCAGTGGACCAGGGGAAAATCAGCCCCAGCATTTT | CAISGPGENQPQHF
NA | TRBJ2-1 | TRBV5-4 | NA | TGTGCCAGCAGCTTGGACCAGATGGAGCAGTTCTTC | CASSLDQMEQFF
NA | TRBJ1-5 | TRBV5-1 | NA | TGCGCCAGCAGCTTGGGCCCGACTGGCAATCAGCCCCAGCATTTT | CASSLGPTGNQPQHF
TRBD1 | TRBJ1-2 | TRBV30 | NA | TGTGCCTGGAGTGTAAATACGGGGCAGGGGGCACAATATGGCTACACCTTC | CAWSVNTGQGAQYGYTF
TRBD2 | TRBJ2-3 | TRBV28 | NA | TGTGCCACACAAGCGGGAGGGGTCACAGATACGCAGTATTTT | CATQAGGVTDTQYF
NA | TRBJ2-2 | TRBV5-1 | NA | TGCGCCAGCAGCGGACACGCGCGGGACAGAAACACCGGGGAGCTGTTTTTT | CASSGHARDRNTGELFF
TRBD2 | TRBJ2-7 | TRBV18 | few | TGTGCCAGCTCACCGGGGACTAGCGGGGGATACGAGCAGTACTTC | CASSPGTSGGYEQYF
TRBD1 | TRBJ1-1 | TRBV6-4 | NA | TGTGCCAGCAGGGACAGGGGGTTCACTGAAGCTTTCTTT | CASRDRGFTEAFF
TRBD2 | TRBJ2-1 | TRBV9 | NA | TGTGCCAGCAGCGAGGAGCGGGGGTACAATGAGCAGTTCTTC | CASSEERGYNEQFF
TRBD2 | TRBJ2-1 | TRBV2 | NA | TGTGCCAGCAGGGGGGGGGACTCCTACAATGAGCAGTTCTTC | CASRGGDSYNEQFF
NA | TRBJ2-7 | TRBV25-1 | NA | TGTGCCAGCAGTGCGCTAGCCGCACCCTACGAGCAGTACTTC | CASSALAAPYEQYF
NA | TRBJ1-1 | TRBV12-2 | NA | TGTGCAAGTCGCTCGAAACCTGGGACGGGAGACACTGAAGCTTTCTTT | CASRSKPGTGDTEAFF
NA | TRBJ2-2 | TRBV2 | NA | TGTGCCAGCGGGGAAGACAGAAAAGCAAACACCGGGGAGCTGTTTTTT | CASGEDRKANTGELFF
TRBD1 | TRBJ1-1 | TRBV5-1 | NA | TGCGCCAGCAGCGGAGAGGGGACAGCTTTTTCTGAAGCTTTCTTT | CASSGEGTAFSEAFF
TRBD2 | TRBJ2-5 | TRBV7-3 | NA | TGTGCCAGCAGCTCCCGGGGGGGAGAGACCCAGTACTTC | CASSSRGGETQYF
TRBD1 | TRBJ1-2 | TRBV18 | NA | TGTGCCAGCTCGCTGACAGGGAGCGAAGGAGCTAACTATGGCTACACCTTC | CASSLTGSEGANYGYTF
TRBD1 | TRBJ2-7 | TRBV9 | NA | TGTGCCAGCAGCGGGGACAGTCGGTCCCTACAGTACTTC | CASSGDSRSLQYF
NA | TRBJ2-5 | TRBV18 | NA | TGTGCCAGCTCAACCAAGGGGGAGACCCAGTACTTC | CASSTKGETQYF
TRBD2 | TRBJ2-7 | TRBV28 | NA | TGTGCCAGCAGTCCGGGGGGATCCTACGAGCAGTACTTC | CASSPGGSYEQYF
TRBD1 | TRBJ2-7 | TRBV7-3 | NA | TGTGCCAGCAGCCAGGGCGGGACAGGGGTTTCCGAGCAGTACTTC | CASSQGGTGVSEQYF
TRBD1 | TRBJ1-2 | TRBV28 | NA | TGTGCCAGCAGTTTCAAGGGGACAGGGAACTATGGCTACACCTTC | CASSFKGTGNYGYTF
TRBD1 | TRBJ1-2 | TRBV6-1 | NA | TGTGCCAGCAGTGCCGGGACAGGGGGAGGCTATGGCTACACCTTC | CASSAGTGGGYGYTF
NA | TRBJ2-1 | TRBV6-5 | NA | TGTGCCAGCAGTTACTCGCCCCGGGACATGTTCATCGAGCAGTTCTTC | CASSYSPRDMFIEQFF
TRBD2 | TRBJ2-7 | TRBV4-1 | NA | TGCGCCAGCAGCCAAACTCTAGCGGGAGTTTCGGTGGCCTACGAGCAGTACTTC | CASSQTLAGVSVAYEQYF
TRBD1 | TRBJ1-6 | TRBV10-2 | few | TGCGCCAGCAGCGGACAGGGGGCGAATTCACCCCTCCACTTT | CASSGQGANSPLHF
TRBD2 | TRBJ2-7 | TRBV7-2 | NA | TGTGCCAGCAGCCCGACGACTAGCCCCATATCCTACGAGCAGTACTTC | CASSPTTSPISYEQYF
NA | TRBJ2-5 | TRBV5-1 | NA | TGCGCCAGCAGCGTTAGCGGAGCTCAGGGCCAAGAGACCCAGTACTTC | CASSVSGAQGQETQYF
TRBD1 | TRBJ1-1 | TRBV7-8 | NA | TGTGCCAGCAGAGGGACAGGGGTAGTAAACACTGAAGCTTTCTTT | CASRGTGVVNTEAFF
NA | TRBJ1-3 | TRBV13 | NA | TGTGCCAGCAGCTTAGCTCCCCGGAGCTCTGGAAACACCATATATTTT | CASSLAPRSSGNTIYF
NA | TRBJ1-1 | TRBV30 | NA | TGTGCCTGGAGCGGGAGGGTCCCTGAAGCTTTCTTT | CAWSGRVPEAFF